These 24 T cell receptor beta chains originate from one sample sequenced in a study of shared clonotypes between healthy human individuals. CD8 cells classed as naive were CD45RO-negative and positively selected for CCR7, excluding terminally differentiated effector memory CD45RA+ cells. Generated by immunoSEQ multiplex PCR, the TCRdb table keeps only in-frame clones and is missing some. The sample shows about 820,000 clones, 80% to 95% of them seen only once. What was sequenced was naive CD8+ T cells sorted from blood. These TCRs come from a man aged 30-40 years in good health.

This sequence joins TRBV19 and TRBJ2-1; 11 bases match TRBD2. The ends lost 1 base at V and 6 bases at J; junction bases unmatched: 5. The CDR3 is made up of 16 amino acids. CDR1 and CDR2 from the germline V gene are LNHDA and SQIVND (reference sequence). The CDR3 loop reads CASSIGDLAGGNEQFF. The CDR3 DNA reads TGTGCCAGTAGTATAGGGGATCTAGCGGGGGGCAATGAGCAGTTCTTC.

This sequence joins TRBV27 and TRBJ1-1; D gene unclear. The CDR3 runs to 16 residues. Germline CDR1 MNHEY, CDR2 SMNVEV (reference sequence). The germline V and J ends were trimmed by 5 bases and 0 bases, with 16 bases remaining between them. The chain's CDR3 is CASSPTIVSMNTEAFF. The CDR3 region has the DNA TGTGCCAGCAGTCCAACGATAGTAAGCATGAACACTGAAGCTTTCTTT.

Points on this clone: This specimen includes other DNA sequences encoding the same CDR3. Here the CDR3 reads CASSLGLAAYEQYF. For the CDR3, the DNA is TGTGCCAGCAGCCTCGGACTAGCGGCTTACGAGCAGTACTTC. The genes are TRBV27 and TRBJ2-7, with 10 bases aligning to TRBD2. The germline V gene encodes CDR1 MNHEY and CDR2 SMNVEV (reference sequence). Unmatched junction bases numbered 6, after V lost 6 bases and J lost 4 bases. This CDR3 contains 14 residues.

Here the CDR3 reads CSVRGQPKTNLYEQYF. The DNA for the CDR3 is TGCAGCGTCCGCGGACAGCCGAAAACAAACCTATACGAGCAGTACTTC. The chain has TRBV29-1 and TRBJ2-7; TRBD1 is a possible D gene (6 bases). This CDR3 region has 16 residues. V was clipped by 6 bases and J by 4 bases, with 25 bases between them. Germline-derived CDR1 and CDR2 are SQVTM and ANQGSEA.

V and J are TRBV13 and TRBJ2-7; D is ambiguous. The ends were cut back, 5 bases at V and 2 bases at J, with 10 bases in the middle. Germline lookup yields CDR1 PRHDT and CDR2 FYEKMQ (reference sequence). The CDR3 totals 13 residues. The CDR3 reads CASSPNGAYEQYF. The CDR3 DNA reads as TGTGCCAGCAGCCCAAATGGGGCCTACGAGCAGTACTTC.

CDR3 sequence reads: CASSPKDRTGYGYTF. In nucleotides, the CDR3 is TGTGCCAGCAGCCCCAAAGACAGGACAGGCTATGGCTACACCTTC. This chain connects TRBV9 to TRBJ1-2; 7 nucleotides agree with TRBD1. Per germline, CDR1 SGDLS and CDR2 YYNGEE. Trimming at V came to 4 bases and at J to 4 bases, leaving 10 bases not matched to a gene. The CDR3 sequence is 15 residues long.

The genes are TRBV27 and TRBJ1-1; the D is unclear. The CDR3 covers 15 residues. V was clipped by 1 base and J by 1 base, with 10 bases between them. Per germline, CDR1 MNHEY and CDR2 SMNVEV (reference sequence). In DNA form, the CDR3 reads TGTGCCAGCAGTTTATTAGGCGCGTCGAACACTGAAGCTTTCTTT. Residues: CASSLLGASNTEAFF.

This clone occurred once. The CDR3 DNA is TGTGCCAGCAGCCAAGGAACTAGTTGGAGCGTGAATGAGCAGTTCTTC. Amino acid sequence: CASSQGTSWSVNEQFF. The chain has TRBV4-2 and TRBJ2-1, with D maybe TRBD2 (5 bases). The CDR3 consists of 16 residues. V lost 1 base to trimming and J lost 7 bases, with 17 bases between them. From germline, CDR1 is LGHNA and CDR2 YNFKEQ.

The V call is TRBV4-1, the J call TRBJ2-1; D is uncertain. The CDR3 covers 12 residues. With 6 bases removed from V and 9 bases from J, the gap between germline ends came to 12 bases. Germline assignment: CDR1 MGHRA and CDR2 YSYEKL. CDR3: CASRERYGEQFF. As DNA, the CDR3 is TGCGCCAGCAGGGAGAGGTATGGTGAGCAGTTCTTC.

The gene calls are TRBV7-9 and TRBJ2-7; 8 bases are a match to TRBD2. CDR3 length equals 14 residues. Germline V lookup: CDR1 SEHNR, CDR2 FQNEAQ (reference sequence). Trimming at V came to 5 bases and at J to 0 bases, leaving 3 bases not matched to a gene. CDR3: CASSTSGISYEQYF. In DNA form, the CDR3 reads TGTGCCAGCAGCACTAGCGGTATCTCCTACGAGCAGTACTTC.

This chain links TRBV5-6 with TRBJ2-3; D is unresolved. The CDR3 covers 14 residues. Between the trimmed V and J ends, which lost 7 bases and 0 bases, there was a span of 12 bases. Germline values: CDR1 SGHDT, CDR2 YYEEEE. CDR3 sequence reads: CASLRELSTDTQYF. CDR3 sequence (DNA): TGTGCCAGCCTTCGAGAGCTAAGCACAGATACGCAGTATTTT.

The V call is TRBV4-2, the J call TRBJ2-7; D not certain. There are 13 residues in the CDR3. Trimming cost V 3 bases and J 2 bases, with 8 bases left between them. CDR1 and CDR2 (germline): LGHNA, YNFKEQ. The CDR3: CASSQDTTYEQYF. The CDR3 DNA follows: TGTGCCAGCAGCCAGGATACCACCTACGAGCAGTACTTC.

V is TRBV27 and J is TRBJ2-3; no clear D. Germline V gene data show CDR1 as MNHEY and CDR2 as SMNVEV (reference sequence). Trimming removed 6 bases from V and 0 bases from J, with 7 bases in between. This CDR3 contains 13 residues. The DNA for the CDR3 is TGTGCCAGCAGACTTCTTAGCACAGATACGCAGTATTTT. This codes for CASRLLSTDTQYF.

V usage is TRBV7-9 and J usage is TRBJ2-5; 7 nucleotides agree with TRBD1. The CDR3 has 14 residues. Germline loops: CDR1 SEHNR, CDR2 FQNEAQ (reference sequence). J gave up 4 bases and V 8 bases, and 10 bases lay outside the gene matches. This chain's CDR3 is CASRDSQALETQYF. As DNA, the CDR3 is TGTGCCAGCCGGGACAGCCAAGCTCTAGAGACCCAGTACTTC.

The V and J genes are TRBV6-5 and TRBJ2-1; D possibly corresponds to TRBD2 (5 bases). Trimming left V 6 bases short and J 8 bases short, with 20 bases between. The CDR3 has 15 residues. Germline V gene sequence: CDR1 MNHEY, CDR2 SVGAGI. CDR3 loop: CASRDSGGGLDEQFF. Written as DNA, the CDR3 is TGTGCCAGCAGGGATTCGGGCGGAGGTCTTGATGAGCAGTTCTTC.

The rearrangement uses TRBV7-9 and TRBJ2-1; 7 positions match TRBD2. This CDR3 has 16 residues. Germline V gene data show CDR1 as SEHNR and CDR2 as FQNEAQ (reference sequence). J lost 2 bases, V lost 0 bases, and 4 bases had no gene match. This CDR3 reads CASSLAWTRAYNEQFF. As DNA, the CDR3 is TGTGCCAGCAGCTTAGCCTGGACTAGGGCCTACAATGAGCAGTTCTTC.

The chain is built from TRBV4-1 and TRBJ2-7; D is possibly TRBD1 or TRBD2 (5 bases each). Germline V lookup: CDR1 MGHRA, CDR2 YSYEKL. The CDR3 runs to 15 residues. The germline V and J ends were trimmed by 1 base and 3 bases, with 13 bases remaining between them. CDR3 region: CASSQAGRQGYEQYF. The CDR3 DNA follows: TGCGCCAGCAGCCAAGCGGGGCGCCAGGGCTACGAGCAGTACTTC.

In nucleotides, the CDR3 is TGCGCCAGCAGAGGGGGACTAGCGGCAACCTACGAGCAGTACTTC. Translation gives CASRGGLAATYEQYF. This chain joins TRBV10-2 and TRBJ2-7, with 11 bases identical to TRBD2. Germline CDR1 reads WSHSY; CDR2 reads SAAADI. Losses at the gene ends were 6 bases for V and 2 bases for J; bases not matched to a gene: 6. The CDR3 length is 15 residues.

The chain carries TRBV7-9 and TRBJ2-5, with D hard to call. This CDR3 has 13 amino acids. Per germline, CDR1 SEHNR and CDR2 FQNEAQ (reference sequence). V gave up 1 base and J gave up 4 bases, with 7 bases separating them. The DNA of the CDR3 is TGTGCCAGCAGCTTAGAGGAGAGAGAGACCCAGTACTTC. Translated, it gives CASSLEERETQYF.

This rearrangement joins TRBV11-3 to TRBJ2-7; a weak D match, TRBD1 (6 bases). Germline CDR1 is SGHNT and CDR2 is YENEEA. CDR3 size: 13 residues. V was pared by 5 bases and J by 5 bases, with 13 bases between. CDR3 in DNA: TGTGCCAGCAGCCGACCGGACAGTAACGAGCAGTACTTC. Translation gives CASSRPDSNEQYF.

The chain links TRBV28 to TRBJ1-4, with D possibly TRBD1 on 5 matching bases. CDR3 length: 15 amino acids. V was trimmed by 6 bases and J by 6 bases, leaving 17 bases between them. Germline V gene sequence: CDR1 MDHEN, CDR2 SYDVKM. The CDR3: CASSRRWVGDEKLFF. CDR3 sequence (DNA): TGTGCCAGCAGCCGCCGCTGGGTAGGGGATGAAAAACTGTTTTTT. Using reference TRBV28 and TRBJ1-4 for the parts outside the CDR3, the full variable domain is DVKVTQSSRYLVKRTGEKVFLECVQDMDHENMFWYRQDPGLGLRLIYFSYDVKMKEKGDIPEGYSVSREKKERFSLILESASTNQTSMYLCASSRRWVGDEKLFFGSGTQLSVL.

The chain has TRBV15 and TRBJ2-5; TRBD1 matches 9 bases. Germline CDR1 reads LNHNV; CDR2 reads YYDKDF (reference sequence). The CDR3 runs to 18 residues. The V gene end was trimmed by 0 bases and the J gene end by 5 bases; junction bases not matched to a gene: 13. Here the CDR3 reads CATSRDPPAGTGKETQYF. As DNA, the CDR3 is TGTGCCACCAGCAGAGATCCCCCTGCCGGGACAGGGAAGGAGACCCAGTACTTC.

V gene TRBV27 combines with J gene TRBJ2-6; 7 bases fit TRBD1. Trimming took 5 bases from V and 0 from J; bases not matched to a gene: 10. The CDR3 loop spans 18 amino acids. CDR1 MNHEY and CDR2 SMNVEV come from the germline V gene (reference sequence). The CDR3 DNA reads TGTGCCAGCAGTCCGAAACAGGGGTGGAACTCTGGGGCCAACGTCCTGACTTTC. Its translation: CASSPKQGWNSGANVLTF.

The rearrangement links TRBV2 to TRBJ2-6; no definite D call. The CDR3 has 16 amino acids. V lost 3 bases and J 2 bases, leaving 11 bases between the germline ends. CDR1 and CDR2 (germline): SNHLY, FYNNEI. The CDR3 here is CASSDARLAGANVLTF. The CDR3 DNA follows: TGTGCCAGCAGTGACGCCAGGCTGGCTGGGGCCAACGTCCTGACTTTC.